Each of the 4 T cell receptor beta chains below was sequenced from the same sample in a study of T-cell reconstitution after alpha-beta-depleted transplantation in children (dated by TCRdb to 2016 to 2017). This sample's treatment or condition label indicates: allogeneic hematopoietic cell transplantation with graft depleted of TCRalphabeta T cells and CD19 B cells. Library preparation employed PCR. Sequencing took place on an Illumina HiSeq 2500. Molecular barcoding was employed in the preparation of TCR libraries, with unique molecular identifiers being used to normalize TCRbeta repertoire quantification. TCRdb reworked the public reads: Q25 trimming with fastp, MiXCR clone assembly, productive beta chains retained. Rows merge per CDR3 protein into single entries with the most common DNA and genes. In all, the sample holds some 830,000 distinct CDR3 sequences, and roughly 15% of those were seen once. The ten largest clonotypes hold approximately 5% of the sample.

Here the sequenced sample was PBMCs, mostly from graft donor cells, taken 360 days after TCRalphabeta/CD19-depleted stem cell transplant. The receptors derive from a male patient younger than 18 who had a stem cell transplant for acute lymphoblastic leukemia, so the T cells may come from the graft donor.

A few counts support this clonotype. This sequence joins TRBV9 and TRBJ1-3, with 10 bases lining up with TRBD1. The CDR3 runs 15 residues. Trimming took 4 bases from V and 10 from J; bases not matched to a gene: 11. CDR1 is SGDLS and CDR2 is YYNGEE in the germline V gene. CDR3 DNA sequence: TGTGCCAGCAGCCTTTCTCCGGGACAGGGGATAACCATATATTTT. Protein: CASSLSPGQGITIYF.

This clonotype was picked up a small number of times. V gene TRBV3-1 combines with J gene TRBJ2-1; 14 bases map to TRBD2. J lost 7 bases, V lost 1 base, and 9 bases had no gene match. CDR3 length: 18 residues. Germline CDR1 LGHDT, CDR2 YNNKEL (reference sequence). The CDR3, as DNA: TGTGCCAGCAGCCAAGCTGGGACTAGCGGGAGAAGGGCAAATGAGCAGTTCTTC. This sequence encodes CASSQAGTSGRRANEQFF.

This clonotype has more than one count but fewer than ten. In nucleotides, the CDR3 is TGTGCCAGCAGTTTCGCCACTGCAACTAATGAAAAACTGTTTTTT. This codes for CASSFATATNEKLFF. V usage is TRBV27 and J usage is TRBJ1-4; D ambiguous. Trimming pared 3 bases from V and 0 bases from J, leaving 8 bases between. This CDR3 comprises 15 residues. From germline, CDR1 is MNHEY and CDR2 SMNVEV (reference sequence).

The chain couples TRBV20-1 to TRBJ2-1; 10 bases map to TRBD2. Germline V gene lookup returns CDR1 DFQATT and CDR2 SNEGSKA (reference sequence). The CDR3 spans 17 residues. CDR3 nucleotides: TGCACGAGTGGTCCCCTGGGGGGACTAGCGTTTTACAATGAGCAGTTCTTC. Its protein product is CTSGPLGGLAFYNEQFF.